A single sample gave rise to the 10 T cell receptor beta chains below, sequenced in a study of Graves' ophthalmopathy and Graves' hyperthyroidism. Scientists amplified the TCR beta CDR3 regions from RNA transcripts. The first-round RT-PCR employed HTBI primers together with the Qiagen OneStep RT-PCR kit. A multiplex PCR was then performed as the second round. Using its own MiXCR run on the multiplex PCR reads, TCRdb lists one record per CDR3 protein. The repertoire has more than 1,000,000 distinct CDR3 sequences, less than 45% of them found once; the top ten carry 8.5% to 14%. Sequencing was done on a sample of peripheral blood or thyroid tissue (not recorded which). Source of these receptors: an adult man with Graves' hyperthyroidism.

This chain connects TRBV7-2 to TRBJ1-4; no clear D gene. CDR1 is SGHTA and CDR2 is FQGNSA in the germline V gene. Trimming pared 5 bases from V and 9 bases from J, leaving 16 bases between. The CDR3 sequence is 14 residues long. The CDR3 nucleotides read TGTGCCAGCAGCCCTGAATTCGGGTATCAAAAACTGTTTTTT. This codes for CASSPEFGYQKLFF.

This clonotype was observed at least ten times. This chain links TRBV20-1 with TRBJ1-4, with a weak D call TRBD1 (6 bases). The length of the CDR3 is 13 residues. Looked up from germline, CDR1 is DFQATT and CDR2 is SNEGSKA (reference sequence). Deletions cut 1 base from V and 7 bases from J, with 10 bases between. The DNA for the CDR3 is TGCAGTGCTAGAGGTGCGGACAGTGAAAAACTGTTTTTT. This codes for CSARGADSEKLFF.

This clonotype occurred a few times. The V gene is TRBV7-9, the J gene TRBJ2-7; D gene uncertain. The CDR3 runs 15 residues. The V gene lost 5 bases and the J gene lost 3 bases, with 17 bases spanning the gap. Germline CDR1 reads SEHNR; CDR2 reads FQNEAQ (reference sequence). CDR3 nucleotides: TGTGCCAGCAGCCCGGTAGCCCCGGGCGACTACGAGCAGTACTTC. This gives the protein CASSPVAPGDYEQYF.

This clonotype was seen a few times. The V gene is TRBV6-5, the J gene TRBJ1-1, with D unresolved. The CDR3 sequence is 15 residues long. V shed 4 bases and J shed 1 base, with 13 bases lying between them. Germline V gives CDR1 MNHEY, CDR2 SVGAGI. In DNA, the CDR3 is TGTGCCAGCAGTTGGAAAGCCAGTTGGAACACTGAAGCTTTCTTT. Amino acids: CASSWKASWNTEAFF.

At least ten counts were recorded for this clonotype. The genes are TRBV9 and TRBJ2-7; 12 bases align to TRBD2. J was trimmed by 4 bases and V by 5 bases; bases with no gene match: 7. The CDR3 totals 15 residues. CDR1 is SGDLS and CDR2 is YYNGEE in the germline V gene. CDR3 DNA: TGTGCCAGCAGTCAAGGACTAGCGGGACAGTACGAGCAGTACTTC. Its translation: CASSQGLAGQYEQYF.

The genes are TRBV18 and TRBJ1-1; 10 nucleotides match TRBD1. J was trimmed by 6 bases and V by 5 bases; bases with no gene match: 27. The CDR3 totals 21 residues. In germline, CDR1 is KGHSH, CDR2 LQKENI. This CDR3 is CASSMIGQGVIGLSAVAEAFF. The CDR3 nucleotides read TGTGCCAGCTCAATGATAGGACAGGGGGTTATCGGTCTGTCTGCAGTCGCTGAAGCTTTCTTT.

The V gene is TRBV30, the J gene TRBJ1-2, with D possibly matching TRBD1 (5 bases). Germline V lookup: CDR1 GTSNPN, CDR2 SVGIG (reference sequence). V was trimmed by 8 bases and J by 6 bases, leaving 13 bases between them. The CDR3 covers 11 residues. CDR3 DNA: TGTGCCAGTAACCAGGGAGATGGCTACACCTTC. Translation gives CASNQGDGYTF.

This clonotype was detected many times. The chain has TRBV7-6 and TRBJ2-5; the D gene is possibly TRBD1 (5 bases). The CDR3 length is 14 residues. CDR1 and CDR2 from the germline V gene are SGHVS and FNYEAQ. V was cut by 5 bases and J by 4 bases, with 14 bases left in between. The chain's CDR3 is CASSLTEEGETQYF. As DNA, the CDR3 is TGTGCCAGCAGCCTGACAGAGGAAGGAGAGACCCAGTACTTC. The full variable domain, with the rest looked up from reference TRBV7-6 and TRBJ2-5, is GAGVSQSPRYKVTKRGQDVALRCDPISGHVSLYWYRQALGQGPEFLTYFNYEAQQDKSGLPNDRFSAERPEGSISTLTIQRTEQRDSAMYRCASSLTEEGETQYFGPGTRLLVL.

This clonotype was recorded at least ten times. J is TRBJ1-2 and V is TRBV10-3; 7 positions match TRBD1. The CDR3 has 13 residues. The V gene's germline CDR1 is ENHRY and CDR2 SYGVKD. J lost 4 bases, V lost 10 bases, and 9 bases had no gene match. CDR3 protein: CATTGTAIYGYTF. In nucleotides, the CDR3 is TGTGCCACCACCGGGACAGCGATCTATGGCTACACCTTC.

A note on this clonotype: This may stem from a read error, because a much larger clone lies one nucleotide away. The V and J genes are TRBV12-3 or TRBV12-4 and TRBJ1-5, with 9 nucleotides matching TRBD1. Trimming removed 7 bases from V and 3 bases from J; junction bases left unmatched: 4. This CDR3 region has 14 residues. The CDR3 sequence is CASTWTGDNQPQHF. CDR3 in DNA: TGTGCCAGCACCTGGACAGGGGACAATCAGCCCCAGCATTTT.